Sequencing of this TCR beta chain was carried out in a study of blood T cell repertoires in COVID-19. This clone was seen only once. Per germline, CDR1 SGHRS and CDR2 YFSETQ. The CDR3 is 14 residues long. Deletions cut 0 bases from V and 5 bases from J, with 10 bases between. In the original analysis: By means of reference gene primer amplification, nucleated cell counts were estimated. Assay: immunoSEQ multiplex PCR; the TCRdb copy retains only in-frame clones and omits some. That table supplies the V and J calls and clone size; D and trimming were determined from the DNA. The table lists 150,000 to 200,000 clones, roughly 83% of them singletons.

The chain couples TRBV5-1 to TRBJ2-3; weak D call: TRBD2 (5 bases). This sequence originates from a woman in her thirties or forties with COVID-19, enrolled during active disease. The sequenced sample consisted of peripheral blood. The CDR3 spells CASSLDKSGDTQYF. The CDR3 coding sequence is TGCGCCAGCAGCTTGGACAAGAGCGGAGATACGCAGTATTTT.